The sequence of this T cell receptor beta chain was determined in a study of T cell responses to AZD1222 COVID-19 vaccine (dated by TCRdb to the early 2020s). Background for the entire study: TCR sequencing was performed for fewer than 250 trial participants, of whom some 200 were given two doses of AZD1222 and approximately 26 were given two doses of MenACWY control vaccine. Enrollment into the trials was organized by age into subgroups of 18-55, 56-69 and 70-plus years, and those subgroups contained about 160, 30 and 59 TCR-sequenced participants, respectively. Broad study findings and their caveats: The 56-69-year group was small, and its depth increase did not reach significance, likely because of low power. A significant rise in spike-specific TCR breadth and depth was observed after two AZD1222 doses relative to day 0 and relative to MenACWY recipients. Participants were mostly white British, with more females than males. The authors suggested clonal diversity may have been underestimated. Because no samples from the day 14 peak response were available, repertoires could be characterized only after the peak T cell response. Conclusions about previously exposed vaccinees were limited because only six AZD1222 recipients were SARS-CoV-2 seropositive at baseline. Reportedly, almost half of the unique spike-specific TCRs recognized epitopes lying outside the regions that are mutated in the B.1.351 and B.1.1.7 variants. Vaccine-associated CD4 TCRs spanned the whole spike protein, with dominant responses in regions 160-218 and 743-854.

The CDR3 regions of human TCRbeta chains were analyzed by immunosequencing. The paper's data handling went like this. Repertoire TCRs were checked for matches against a reference library of SARS-CoV-2-specific TCRs that had been generated using the MIRA antigen-specificity platform. Breadth was defined as the fraction of unique TCRs that were SARS-CoV-2-associated. Depth was defined as the fraction of total T cells that were SARS-CoV-2-associated. Using the MIRA data, each spike-specific TCR was mapped to the spike region that the TCR reacts to and placed in a CD4 or CD8 class. Log10-transformed breadth and depth values were compared by one-way ANOVA with Sidak's multiple comparisons tests. TCRdb took this table from immuneACCESS and kept in-frame rearrangements with V and J called. Such tables lack part of the clones; where checked against another copy, unresolved V genes explain under half of the gap, and the rest is unexplained. V and J calls and clone size come straight from that table; D and trimming were deduced from the DNA. The sample contains about 270,000 clones, around 93% of them found a single time. The top ten constitute 0.55% of the sample.

The germline V and J ends show losses of 0 bases and 6 bases respectively, and no gene match explains 6 bases of the junction. CDR1 and CDR2 (SGDLS, YYNGEE) derive from the germline V gene. The CDR3 starts with the cysteine, ends with the phenylalanine, and has 16 residues. The retained sequence is limited to the CDR3, 48 bases, with the frame set at the first base. The time point label of this sample denotes: about 28 days (+/-7) after the second vaccine dose. AZD1222 recipients whose second dose came at about 4 weeks and those whose second dose came at about 12 weeks were combined into one group, since spike-specific TCR depth and breadth did not differ between the two schedules. Vaccinee samples came from UK trials COV001 and COV002, including a single-blind randomized controlled phase 2/3 trial of AZD1222 (ChAdOx1 nCoV-19) in healthy adults. For TCRbeta chain sequencing, PBMC samples were collected from trial participants at day 0 and at day 28 after the second dose.

To note about this clone: There is no known antigen for this receptor. There are no base qualities to consult, and no much larger clone falls within one base.

The chain joins TRBV9 to TRBJ2-1; the central 10 bases match TRBD2. Here the sequenced sample was peripheral blood, taken 28 days after the second AZD1222 dose. This receptor was taken from an adult who received the AZD1222 COVID-19 vaccine. This receptor has the CDR3 CASSVGASGGANEQFF. The nucleotides are TGTGCCAGCAGCGTAGGGGCAAGCGGGGGGGCCAATGAGCAGTTCTTC.